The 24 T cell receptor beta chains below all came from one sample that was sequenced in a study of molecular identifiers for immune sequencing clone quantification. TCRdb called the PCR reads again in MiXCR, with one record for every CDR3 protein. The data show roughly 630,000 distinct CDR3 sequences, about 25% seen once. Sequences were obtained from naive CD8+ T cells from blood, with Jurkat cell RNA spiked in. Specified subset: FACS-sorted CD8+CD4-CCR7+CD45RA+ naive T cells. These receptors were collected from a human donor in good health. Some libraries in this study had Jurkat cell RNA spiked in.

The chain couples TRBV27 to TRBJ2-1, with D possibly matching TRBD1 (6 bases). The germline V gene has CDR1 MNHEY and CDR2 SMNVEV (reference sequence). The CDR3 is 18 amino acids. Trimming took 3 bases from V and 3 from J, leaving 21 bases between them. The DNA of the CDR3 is TGTGCCAGCAGTTTCGTACCAGGGGTTAACCAGCTCTACAATGAGCAGTTCTTC. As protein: CASSFVPGVNQLYNEQFF.

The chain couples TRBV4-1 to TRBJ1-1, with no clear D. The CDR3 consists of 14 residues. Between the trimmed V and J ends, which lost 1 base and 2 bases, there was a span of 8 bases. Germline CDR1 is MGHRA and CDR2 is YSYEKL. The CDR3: CASSQGGGNTEAFF. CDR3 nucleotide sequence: TGCGCCAGCAGCCAAGGGGGAGGTAACACTGAAGCTTTCTTT.

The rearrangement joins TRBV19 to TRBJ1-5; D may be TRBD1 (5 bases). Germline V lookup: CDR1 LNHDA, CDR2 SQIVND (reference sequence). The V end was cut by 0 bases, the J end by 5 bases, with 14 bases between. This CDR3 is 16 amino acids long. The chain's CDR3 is CASSIDEWRGDQPQHF. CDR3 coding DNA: TGTGCCAGTAGTATAGATGAGTGGCGGGGCGATCAGCCCCAGCATTTT.

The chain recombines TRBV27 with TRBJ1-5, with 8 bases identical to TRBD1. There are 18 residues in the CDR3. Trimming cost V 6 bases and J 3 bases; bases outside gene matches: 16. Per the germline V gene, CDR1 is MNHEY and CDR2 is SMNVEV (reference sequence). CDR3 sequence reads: CASRVCQGARIPNQPQHF. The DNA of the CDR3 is TGTGCCAGCAGGGTGTGCCAGGGGGCGCGGATCCCCAATCAGCCCCAGCATTTT.

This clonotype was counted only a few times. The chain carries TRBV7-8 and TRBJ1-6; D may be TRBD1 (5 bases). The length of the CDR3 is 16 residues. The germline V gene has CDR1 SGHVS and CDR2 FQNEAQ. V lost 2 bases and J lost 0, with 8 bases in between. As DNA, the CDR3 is TGTGCCAGCAGCTTACCGGGGACCTCCTATAATTCACCCCTCCACTTT. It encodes CASSLPGTSYNSPLHF.

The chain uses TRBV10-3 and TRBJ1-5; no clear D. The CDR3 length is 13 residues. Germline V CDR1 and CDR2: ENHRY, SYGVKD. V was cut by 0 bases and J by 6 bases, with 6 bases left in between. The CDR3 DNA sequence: TGTGCCATCAGTGAGTCGTTCTCTCAGCCCCAGCATTTT. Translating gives CAISESFSQPQHF.

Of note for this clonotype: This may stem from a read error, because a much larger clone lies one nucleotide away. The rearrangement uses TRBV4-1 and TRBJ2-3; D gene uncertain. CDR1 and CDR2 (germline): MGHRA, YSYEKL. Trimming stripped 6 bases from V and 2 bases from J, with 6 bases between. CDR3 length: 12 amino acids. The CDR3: CASRHITDTQYF. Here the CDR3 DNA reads TGCGCCAGCAGGCATATCACAGATACGCAGTATTTT.

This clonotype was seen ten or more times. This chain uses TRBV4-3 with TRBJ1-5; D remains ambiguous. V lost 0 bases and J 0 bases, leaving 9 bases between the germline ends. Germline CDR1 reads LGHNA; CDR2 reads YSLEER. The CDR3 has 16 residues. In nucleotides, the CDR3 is TGCGCCAGCAGCCAAGAATTATATGTTAGCAATCAGCCCCAGCATTTT. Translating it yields CASSQELYVSNQPQHF.

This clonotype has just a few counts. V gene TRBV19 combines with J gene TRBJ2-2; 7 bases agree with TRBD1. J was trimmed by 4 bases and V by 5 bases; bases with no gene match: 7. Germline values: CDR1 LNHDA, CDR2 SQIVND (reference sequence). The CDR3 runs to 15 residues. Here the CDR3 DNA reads TGTGCCAGTAGTGTTACAGGGGCGGGCACCGGGGAGCTGTTTTTT. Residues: CASSVTGAGTGELFF.

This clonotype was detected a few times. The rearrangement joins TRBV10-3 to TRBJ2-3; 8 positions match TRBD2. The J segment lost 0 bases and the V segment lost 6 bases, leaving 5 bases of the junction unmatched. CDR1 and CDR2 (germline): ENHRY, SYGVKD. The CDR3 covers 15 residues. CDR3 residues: CAIRRGVGSTDTQYF. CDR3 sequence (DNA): TGTGCCATCAGGCGGGGGGTTGGGAGCACAGATACGCAGTATTTT.

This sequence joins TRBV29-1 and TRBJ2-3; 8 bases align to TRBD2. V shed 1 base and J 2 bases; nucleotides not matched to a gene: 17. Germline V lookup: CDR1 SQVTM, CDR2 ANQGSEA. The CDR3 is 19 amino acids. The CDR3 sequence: CSVEGYAGRARVPTDTQYF. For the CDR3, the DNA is TGCAGCGTTGAAGGCTATGCCGGGAGGGCCCGGGTCCCCACAGATACGCAGTATTTT.

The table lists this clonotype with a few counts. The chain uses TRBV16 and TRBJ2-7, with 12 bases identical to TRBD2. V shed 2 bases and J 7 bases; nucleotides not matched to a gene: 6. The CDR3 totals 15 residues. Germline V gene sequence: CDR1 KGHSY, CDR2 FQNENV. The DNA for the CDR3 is TGTGCCAGCAGCCAAACGACTAGCGGGAGAGGTGAGCAGTACTTC. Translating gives CASSQTTSGRGEQYF. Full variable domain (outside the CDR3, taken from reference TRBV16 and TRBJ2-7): GEEVAQTPKHLVRGEGQKAKLYCAPIKGHSYVFWYQQVLKNEFKFLISFQNENVFDETGMPKERFSAKCLPNSPCSLEIQATKLEDSAVYFCASSQTTSGRGEQYFGPGTRLTVT.

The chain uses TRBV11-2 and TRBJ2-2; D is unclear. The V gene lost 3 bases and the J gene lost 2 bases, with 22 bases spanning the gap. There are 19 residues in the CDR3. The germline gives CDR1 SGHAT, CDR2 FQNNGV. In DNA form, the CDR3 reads TGTGCCAGCAGCTTCGGGCTCAATCGACCCCTGGTAAACACCGGGGAGCTGTTTTTT. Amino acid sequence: CASSFGLNRPLVNTGELFF.

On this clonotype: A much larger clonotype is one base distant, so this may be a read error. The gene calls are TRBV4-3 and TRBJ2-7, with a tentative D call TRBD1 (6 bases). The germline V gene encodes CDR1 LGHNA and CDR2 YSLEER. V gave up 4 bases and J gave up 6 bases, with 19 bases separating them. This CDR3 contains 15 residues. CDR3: CASSLWTVGGVEQYF. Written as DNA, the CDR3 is TGCGCCAGCAGCCTTTGGACAGTGGGCGGTGTCGAGCAGTACTTC.

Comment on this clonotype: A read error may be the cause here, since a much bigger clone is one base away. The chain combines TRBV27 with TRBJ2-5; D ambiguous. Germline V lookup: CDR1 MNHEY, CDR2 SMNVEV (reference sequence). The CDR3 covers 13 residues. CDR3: CASSLIYGETLYF. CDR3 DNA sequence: TGTGCCAGCAGTTTGATCTACGGAGAGACCCTGTACTTC.

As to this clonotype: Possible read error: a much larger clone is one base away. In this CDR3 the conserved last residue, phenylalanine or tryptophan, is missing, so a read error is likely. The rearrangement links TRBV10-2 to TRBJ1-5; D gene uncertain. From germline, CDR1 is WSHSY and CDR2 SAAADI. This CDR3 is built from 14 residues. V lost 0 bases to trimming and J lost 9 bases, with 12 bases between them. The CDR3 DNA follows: TGCGCCAGCAGTGAGTCCGGCGGGATCCGGCCCCAGCATGTT. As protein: CASSESGGIRPQHV.

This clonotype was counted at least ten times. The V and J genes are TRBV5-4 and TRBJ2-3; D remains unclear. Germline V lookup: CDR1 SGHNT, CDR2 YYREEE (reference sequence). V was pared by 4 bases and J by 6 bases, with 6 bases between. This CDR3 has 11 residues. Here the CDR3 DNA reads TGTGCCAGCAGCGTGTCCGATACGCAGTATTTT. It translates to CASSVSDTQYF.

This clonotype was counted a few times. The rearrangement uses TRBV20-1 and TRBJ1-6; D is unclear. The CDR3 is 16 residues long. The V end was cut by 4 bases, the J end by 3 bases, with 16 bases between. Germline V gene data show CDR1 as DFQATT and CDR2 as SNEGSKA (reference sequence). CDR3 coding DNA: TGCAGTGCTACCAAATCGGTTGGAAACTATAATTCACCCCTCCACTTT. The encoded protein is CSATKSVGNYNSPLHF.

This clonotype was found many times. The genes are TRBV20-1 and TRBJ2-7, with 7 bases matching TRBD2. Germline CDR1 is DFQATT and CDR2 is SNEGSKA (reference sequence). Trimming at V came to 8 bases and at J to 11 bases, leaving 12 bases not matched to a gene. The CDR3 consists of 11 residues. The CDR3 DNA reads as TGCAGTTTTGGGGGGGGGTACCCCGAGTACTTC. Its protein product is CSFGGGYPEYF.

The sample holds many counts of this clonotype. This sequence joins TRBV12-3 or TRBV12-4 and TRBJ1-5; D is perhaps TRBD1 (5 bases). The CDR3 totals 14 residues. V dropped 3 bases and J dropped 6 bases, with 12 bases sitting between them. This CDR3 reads CASSLVGEFQPQHF. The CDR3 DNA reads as TGTGCCAGCAGTTTGGTGGGGGAGTTTCAGCCCCAGCATTTT.

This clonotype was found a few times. This CDR3 reads CASSQGQAGDPSTFRLVYEQYF. As DNA, the CDR3 is TGCGCCAGCAGCCAGGGACAGGCAGGAGATCCGAGCACGTTCCGGTTGGTTTACGAGCAGTACTTC. This chain links TRBV5-1 with TRBJ2-7; TRBD1 agrees at 8 bases. The V and J ends lost 4 bases and 4 bases, in that order; junction bases with no gene match: 31. The CDR3 is 22 residues long. The V gene's germline CDR1 is SGHRS and CDR2 YFSETQ.

CDR3 sequence reads: CASSPIWTANTGELFF. CDR3 sequence (DNA): TGTGCCAGCAGCCCCATTTGGACAGCGAACACCGGGGAGCTGTTTTTT. The chain joins TRBV5-5 to TRBJ2-2, with a weak D call TRBD1 (6 bases). This CDR3 is 16 amino acids long. Per germline, CDR1 SGHKS and CDR2 YYEKEE (reference sequence). Trimming removed 4 bases at V and 0 bases at J, with 13 bases between.

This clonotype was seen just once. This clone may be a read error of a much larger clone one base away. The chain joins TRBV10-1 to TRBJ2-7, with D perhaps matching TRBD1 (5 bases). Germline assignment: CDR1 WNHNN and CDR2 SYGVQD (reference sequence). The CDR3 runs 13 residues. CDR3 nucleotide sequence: TGCGCCAGCAGTGAACAGGACCTGGCCGAGCGGTACTTC. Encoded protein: CASSEQDLAERYF.

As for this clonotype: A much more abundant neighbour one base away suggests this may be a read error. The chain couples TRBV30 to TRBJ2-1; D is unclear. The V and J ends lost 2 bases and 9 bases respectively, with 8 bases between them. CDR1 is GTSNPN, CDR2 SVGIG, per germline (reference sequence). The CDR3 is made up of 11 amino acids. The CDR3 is CAWSPASEQFF. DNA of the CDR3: TGTGCCTGGAGTCCGGCCAGTGAGCAGTTCTTC.